Sequencing of this T cell receptor (beta chain) was carried out in a study of naive and memory T cell subsets. Study findings and constraints: In CD4 and CD8 cells, diversity dropped from naive through EMRA. Over 90% of naive TCR sequences appeared only once, unlike memory subsets.

Two oligonucleotides, mixed equimolar, formed the beta constant-region primer covering TRBC1 and TRBC2. TCRdb re-derived calls from the UMI-ligation and nested PCR reads in MiXCR, one entry per CDR3 protein. The sample has about 150,000 distinct CDR3 sequences, approximately 15% seen once. About this clonotype: Its cognate antigen is unknown.

CDR1 SGHRS and CDR2 YFSETQ come from the germline V gene. Trimming cost V 0 bases and J 3 bases, with 12 bases left between them. The CDR3 runs 15 residues. This TCR was recovered from a human donor in good health. The chain couples TRBV5-1 to TRBJ1-2; tentatively, D is TRBD1 (6 bases). The sample was naive CD4+ T cells from blood. The CDR3 protein is CASSLAGVGDYGYTF. The CDR3 DNA sequence: TGCGCCAGCAGCTTGGCAGGGGTTGGCGACTATGGCTACACCTTC. The full variable domain, completed using reference TRBV5-1 and TRBJ1-2, is KAGVTQTPRYLIKTRGQQVTLSCSPISGHRSVSWYQQTPGQGLQFLFEYFSETQRNKGNFPGRFSGRQFSNSRSEMNVSTLELGDSALYLCASSLAGVGDYGYTFGSGTRLTVV.